The next 11 T cell receptor beta chains were all read from a single sample in a study of cytomegalovirus exposure and HLA in healthy donors. PCR used 60 Vbeta primers and 13 Jbeta primers. Here immunoSEQ multiplex PCR was the method, and the copy in TCRdb shows in-frame clones only, minus some. The table records approximately 180,000 clones, 75% of them present only once. Material: PBMCs. The receptors were sampled from a male donor in good health and CMV-seronegative.

This chain links TRBV6-1 with TRBJ2-3, with no clear D. This CDR3 is built from 12 residues. Trimming removed 2 bases at V and 4 bases at J, with 4 bases between. CDR1 is MNHNS, CDR2 SASEGT, per germline. The CDR3 loop is CASSEHSDTQYF. CDR3 DNA sequence: TGTGCCAGCAGTGAACACTCAGATACGCAGTATTTT.

The V call is TRBV2, the J call TRBJ1-6; perhaps TRBD1 as D (6 bases). Trimming left V 4 bases short and J 0 bases short, with 16 bases between. Germline CDR1 and CDR2: SNHLY and FYNNEI. CDR3 size: 18 residues. In DNA form, the CDR3 reads TGTGCCAGCAGTGCGGGACAACGGAAGAGCTCCTATAATTCACCCCTCCACTTT. Its protein product is CASSAGQRKSSYNSPLHF.

The chain carries TRBV7-3 and TRBJ2-7; 8 nucleotides match TRBD1. CDR3 length equals 14 residues. Trimming cost V 5 bases and J 3 bases; bases outside gene matches: 6. Germline V lookup: CDR1 SGHTA, CDR2 FQGTGA. In DNA form, the CDR3 reads TGTGCCAGCAGCGCCGGGACAGGCAACTACGAGCAGTACTTC. This gives the protein CASSAGTGNYEQYF.

This clone was observed once. The rearrangement uses TRBV4-1 and TRBJ1-3; D unclear. Trimming removed 1 base from V and 6 bases from J, with 13 bases in between. The length of the CDR3 is 15 residues. Germline loops: CDR1 MGHRA, CDR2 YSYEKL. The CDR3 here is CASSQVGGGQNTIYF. CDR3 nucleotides: TGCGCCAGCAGCCAAGTAGGAGGAGGTCAAAACACCATATATTTT.

J is TRBJ2-7 and V is TRBV18; no definite D call. CDR3 size: 14 residues. Trimming cost V 3 bases and J 2 bases, with 11 bases left between them. Germline values: CDR1 KGHSH, CDR2 LQKENI. CDR3 loop: CASSPPTHAYEQYF. As DNA, the CDR3 is TGTGCCAGCTCACCCCCGACACATGCCTACGAGCAGTACTTC.

This clone occurred a few times. The CDR3 nucleotides are TGTGCCAGCAGCCAACCGGGACAGAGTTATAGCAATCAGCCCCAGCATTTT. Protein: CASSQPGQSYSNQPQHF. The chain links TRBV4-2 to TRBJ1-5, with 7 bases that match TRBD1. This CDR3 is 17 amino acids long. Germline V gene sequence: CDR1 LGHNA, CDR2 YNFKEQ. V trimming: 2 bases; J trimming: 0 bases; junction bases outside the gene matches: 7.

V and J are TRBV6-5 and TRBJ2-3, with TRBD2 matching over 8 bases. CDR1 is MNHEY and CDR2 is SVGAGI in the germline V gene. This CDR3 contains 16 residues. The V and J ends lost 4 bases and 2 bases, in that order; junction bases with no gene match: 8. The CDR3 DNA reads as TGTGCCAGCAGTTGGGTAGCGGGATCACACACAGATACGCAGTATTTT. It yields the protein CASSWVAGSHTDTQYF.

J is TRBJ2-2 and V is TRBV19, with 14 bases matching TRBD2. Germline V CDR1 and CDR2: LNHDA, SQIVND (reference sequence). This CDR3 is 18 amino acids long. The V segment lost 5 bases and the J segment 4 bases; nucleotides outside the gene matches: 9. The CDR3 DNA follows: TGTGCCAGTAGTTTGGACGGACTAGCGGGGGGCGGCACCGGGGAGCTGTTTTTT. It specifies CASSLDGLAGGGTGELFF.

The chain uses TRBV4-1 and TRBJ1-5, with a tentative D call TRBD1 (6 bases). The CDR3 sequence is 16 residues long. Germline CDR1 MGHRA, CDR2 YSYEKL. Deletions cut 0 bases from V and 7 bases from J, with 16 bases between. The CDR3 DNA reads TGCGCCAGCAGCCAAGATCAGCGGGGGGCGAACCAGCCCCAGCATTTT. Its translation: CASSQDQRGANQPQHF.

This clone was picked up one time. The chain combines TRBV30 with TRBJ1-5; TRBD1 matches 7 bases. V shed 2 bases, J shed 5 bases, and the junction held 3 bases outside the gene matches. The CDR3 is made up of 13 amino acids. CDR1 and CDR2 (germline): GTSNPN, SVGIG (reference sequence). The CDR3 sequence: CAWSITGDQPQHF. The CDR3 nucleotides read TGTGCCTGGAGTATAACAGGGGATCAGCCCCAGCATTTT.

V usage is TRBV11-3 and J usage is TRBJ2-2; D ambiguous. V was cut by 5 bases and J by 4 bases, with 11 bases left in between. Germline CDR1 is SGHNT and CDR2 is YENEEA. This CDR3 is 14 amino acids long. CDR3 loop: CASSPSPSTGELFF. CDR3 bases: TGTGCCAGCAGCCCGAGCCCTAGCACCGGGGAGCTGTTTTTT.